The 25 T cell receptor beta chains reported below all come from one sample, sequenced in a study of low-dose radiotherapy and immunotherapy resistance in tumors. Indicated time point: after trial treatment. This sample's treatment: LDRT plus nivolumab, ipilimumab, low-dose cyclophosphamide and aspirin (RACIN trial). Both TCRalpha and TCRbeta chains were reverse transcribed with V-gene-specific primers. For amplifying TCRs, the PCR ran for about 19 cycles with Phusion, which was used together with a constant-region primer and the adapter on the V primers. TCRdb independently ran MiXCR on the reads; one entry per CDR3 protein. The sample carries 31,000 or so distinct CDR3 sequences, less than 65% recorded once. This sample comprised PBMCs, obtained after low-dose radiotherapy plus immunotherapy. All receptors come from a male donor with gallbladder cancer.

The J gene is TRBJ2-1, the V gene TRBV2; TRBD1 agrees at 7 bases. V shed 5 bases, J shed 10 bases, and the junction held 8 bases outside the gene matches. Per germline, CDR1 SNHLY and CDR2 FYNNEI. The CDR3 contains 13 residues. The CDR3 spells CASSRTGPEEQFF. The DNA of the CDR3 is TGTGCCAGCAGTCGGACAGGCCCCGAGGAGCAGTTCTTC.

In this sample, this clonotype is medium-sized (0.01 to 0.1%). The rearrangement uses TRBV5-6 and TRBJ2-7; possibly TRBD1 or TRBD2 for D (5 bases each). The CDR3 length is 16 residues. V was trimmed by 2 bases and J by 5 bases, leaving 20 bases between them. Looked up from germline, CDR1 is SGHDT and CDR2 is YYEEEE. This CDR3 reads CASSFATGTFPHEQYF. DNA for the CDR3: TGTGCCAGCAGCTTTGCTACCGGGACCTTCCCTCACGAGCAGTACTTC.

The V gene is TRBV28, the J gene TRBJ1-5; D is undetermined. Germline V gene lookup returns CDR1 MDHEN and CDR2 SYDVKM. V was trimmed by 6 bases and J by 6 bases, leaving 9 bases between them. CDR3 length: 12 residues. This CDR3 is CASRVLPQPQHF. CDR3 DNA sequence: TGTGCCAGCAGGGTTTTACCTCAGCCCCAGCATTTT.

J is TRBJ1-2 and V is TRBV7-9; the D gene is possibly TRBD1 (5 bases). Trimming cost V 6 bases and J 4 bases, with 21 bases left between them. The CDR3 has 16 residues. Germline V lookup: CDR1 SEHNR, CDR2 FQNEAQ (reference sequence). The CDR3 sequence is CASRPPERGMTYGYTF. The DNA of the CDR3 is TGTGCCAGCAGACCCCCTGAGAGGGGCATGACCTATGGCTACACCTTC.

About this clonotype: This likely traces to a read error, being one base from a far larger clone. The rearrangement uses TRBV29-1 and TRBJ2-1; D remains unclear. Germline V gene lookup returns CDR1 SQVTM and CDR2 ANQGSEA. V was clipped by 0 bases and J by 10 bases, with 16 bases between them. The CDR3 runs 14 residues. CDR3 sequence (DNA): TGCAGCGTTGAAGATAATCAGGTCTCCTACGAGCAGTTCTTC. It is translated as CSVEDNQVSYEQFF.

A few counts support this clonotype. CDR3 region: CASSSGVSGANVLTF. Here the CDR3 DNA reads TGTGCCAGCAGTTCGGGCGTCTCTGGGGCCAACGTCCTGACTTTC. J is TRBJ2-6 and V is TRBV6-8; the D is unclear. Trimming shortened V by 4 bases and J by 0 bases, and 7 bases separated the two germline ends. CDR1 and CDR2 (germline): MNHGY, SAAAGT. The CDR3 consists of 15 residues.

In its sample, this clonotype was seen many times. The rearrangement uses TRBV7-9 and TRBJ2-1; D gene uncertain. There are 13 residues in the CDR3. The V end lost 4 bases, the J end lost 0 bases, and 4 bases lay between the germline ends. In germline, CDR1 is SEHNR, CDR2 FQNEAQ (reference sequence). The CDR3 reads CASSSASYNEQFF. The CDR3 DNA reads TGTGCCAGCAGCTCGGCCTCCTACAATGAGCAGTTCTTC. The full variable domain, completed using reference TRBV7-9 and TRBJ2-1, is DTGVSQNPRHKITKRGQNVTFRCDPISEHNRLYWYRQTLGQGPEFLTYFQNEAQLEKSRLLSDRFSAERPKGSFSTLEIQRTEQGDSAMYLCASSSASYNEQFFGPGTRLTVL.

The V and J genes are TRBV5-1 and TRBJ2-3; 11 bases map to TRBD1. Germline CDR1 and CDR2: SGHRS and YFSETQ. CDR3 length equals 14 residues. J was trimmed by 4 bases and V by 4 bases; bases with no gene match: 2. The CDR3 DNA sequence: TGCGCCAGCAGCCAGGGACAGGGGGCAGATACGCAGTATTTT. It encodes CASSQGQGADTQYF.

This chain joins TRBV28 and TRBJ2-2; D is perhaps TRBD1 or TRBD2 (5 bases each). V lost 3 bases and J 16 bases, leaving 12 bases between the germline ends. Germline V gives CDR1 MDHEN, CDR2 SYDVKM. The CDR3 consists of 11 residues. The DNA for the CDR3 is TGTGCCAGCAGTTTGGGGCAGAGGGGGTTTTTT. It is translated as CASSLGQRGFF.

This clonotype came up a few times. The V call is TRBV5-1, the J call TRBJ2-1, with 12 bases that match TRBD2. Germline lookup yields CDR1 SGHRS and CDR2 YFSETQ. The CDR3 runs to 14 residues. With V trimmed by 4 bases and J by 9 bases, 5 bases remained unmatched. The CDR3 loop reads CASSQGLAGPEQFF. As DNA, the CDR3 is TGCGCCAGCAGCCAGGGACTAGCGGGTCCTGAGCAGTTCTTC.

V is TRBV14 and J is TRBJ2-3; no firm D call. V lost 1 base, J lost 7 bases, and 6 bases lay in between. CDR1 and CDR2 from the germline V gene are SGHDN and FVKESK. The CDR3 has 12 amino acids. CDR3 in DNA: TGTGCCAGCAGCCAAGGGGCTTATACGCAGTATTTT. This sequence encodes CASSQGAYTQYF.

At least ten counts were recorded for this clonotype. V gene TRBV7-9 combines with J gene TRBJ2-7, with D possibly being TRBD2 (6 bases). Germline V gives CDR1 SEHNR, CDR2 FQNEAQ (reference sequence). The CDR3 runs to 15 residues. With 5 bases removed from V and 6 bases from J, the gap between germline ends came to 20 bases. CDR3 protein: CASSPPRGSSVEQYF. The CDR3 DNA follows: TGTGCCAGCAGCCCCCCGCGGGGCTCGTCTGTCGAGCAGTACTTC.

This clonotype turned up a few times. This chain joins TRBV5-4 and TRBJ2-2; D is unresolved. Germline lookup yields CDR1 SGHNT and CDR2 YYREEE (reference sequence). Trimming removed 4 bases at V and 4 bases at J, with 8 bases between. This CDR3 is built from 13 residues. This chain's CDR3 is CASSPLSTGELFF. The CDR3 DNA reads TGTGCCAGCAGCCCTTTGTCCACCGGGGAGCTGTTTTTT.

This clonotype has only one observation. The gene calls are TRBV28 and TRBJ2-5; 16 bases are a match to TRBD2. The CDR3 is made up of 16 amino acids. With V trimmed by 5 bases and J by 7 bases, 7 bases remained unmatched. CDR1 MDHEN and CDR2 SYDVKM come from the germline V gene. This CDR3 is CASSRFGTSGRGTQYF. In DNA form, the CDR3 reads TGTGCCAGCAGTCGTTTTGGGACTAGCGGGAGGGGGACCCAGTACTTC.

The table lists this clonotype with many counts. The chain has TRBV10-1 and TRBJ2-7, with 7 bases fitting TRBD2. The V and J ends lost 3 bases and 9 bases, in that order; junction bases with no gene match: 8. The CDR3 has 13 residues. From germline, CDR1 is WNHNN and CDR2 SYGVQD (reference sequence). DNA of the CDR3: TGCGCCAGCAGTGACGTTGCGGGAGTTCGGCAGTACTTC. Translation: CASSDVAGVRQYF.

This clonotype was recorded at least ten times. The chain couples TRBV7-9 to TRBJ2-7, with TRBD2 matching 7 bases. V dropped 5 bases and J dropped 4; count of bases not matched to a gene: 8. This CDR3 spans 14 amino acids. Germline-derived CDR1 and CDR2 are SEHNR and FQNEAQ (reference sequence). The CDR3 DNA reads as TGTGCCAGCAGCACCCCCGGGACTACTTACGAGCAGTACTTC. It encodes CASSTPGTTYEQYF.

This clonotype was seen repeatedly, ten times or more. This sequence joins TRBV20-1 and TRBJ1-1; D not certain. V lost 3 bases and J 5 bases, leaving 19 bases between the germline ends. CDR1 is DFQATT and CDR2 is SNEGSKA in the germline V gene (reference sequence). There are 15 residues in the CDR3. CDR3: CSASPRTGMVTEAFF. The DNA of the CDR3 is TGCAGTGCTAGCCCCAGGACGGGGATGGTTACTGAAGCTTTCTTT.

CDR3 residues: CASSSRQGAGSEQFF. The DNA of the CDR3 is TGTGCCAGCAGCTCTAGACAGGGGGCTGGTAGTGAGCAGTTCTTC. The chain carries TRBV7-9 and TRBJ2-1; TRBD1 agrees at 10 bases. The CDR3 runs 15 residues. J gave up 9 bases and V 4 bases, and 9 bases lay outside the gene matches. Germline V CDR1 and CDR2: SEHNR, FQNEAQ (reference sequence).

In its sample, this clonotype was seen a few times. The chain uses TRBV5-1 and TRBJ2-7; D is uncertain. In germline, CDR1 is SGHRS, CDR2 YFSETQ. CDR3 length equals 16 residues. With 0 bases removed from V and 2 bases from J, the gap between germline ends came to 15 bases. In DNA form, the CDR3 reads TGCGCCAGCAGCTTGGAAGGCCAGAACTCCCCCTACGAGCAGTACTTC. As protein: CASSLEGQNSPYEQYF.

V and J are TRBV9 and TRBJ2-5; the D gene is possibly TRBD1 (6 bases). Deletions cut 6 bases from V and 5 bases from J, with 14 bases between. The CDR3 length is 13 residues. CDR1 SGDLS and CDR2 YYNGEE come from the germline V gene. The CDR3 loop reads CASNSGQWETQYF. In DNA, the CDR3 is TGTGCCAGCAACAGTGGACAGTGGGAGACCCAGTACTTC.

This clonotype showed up many times. The rearrangement links TRBV7-2 to TRBJ1-2; D gene unclear. The CDR3 sequence is 13 residues long. Trimming took off 1 base at V and 7 bases at J, with 10 bases between the two ends. Per the germline V gene, CDR1 is SGHTA and CDR2 is FQGNSA. The CDR3, as DNA: TGTGCCAGCAGCTTAGACAGCCGGGCTGGCTACACCTTC. Protein: CASSLDSRAGYTF.

With respect to this clonotype: A single base is all that separates this from a far larger clone, so a read error is likely. The chain carries TRBV3-1 and TRBJ2-4; 7 bases match TRBD2. The length of the CDR3 is 16 residues. Germline V gives CDR1 LGHDT, CDR2 YNNKEL (reference sequence). V was pared by 1 base and J by 13 bases, with 16 bases of the junction left unmatched. The CDR3: CASSQVSGGLGNEQYF. CDR3 nucleotide sequence: TGTGCCAGCAGCCAAGTTTCGGGAGGTCTAGGCAATGAGCAGTACTTC.

CDR3 in amino acids: CATRWSGANVLTF. The CDR3 DNA follows: TGTGCCACCAGGTGGTCTGGGGCCAACGTCCTGACTTTC. This chain uses TRBV12-3 or TRBV12-4 with TRBJ2-6; D remains ambiguous. This CDR3 has 13 amino acids. V dropped 10 bases and J dropped 1 base, with 8 bases sitting between them.

This chain uses TRBV30 with TRBJ2-7; D ambiguous. V lost 4 bases and J lost 7, with 17 bases in between. CDR1 GTSNPN and CDR2 SVGIG come from the germline V gene (reference sequence). The CDR3 length is 13 residues. CDR3 residues: CAWTSPGLGEQYF. The CDR3 nucleotides are TGTGCCTGGACCTCCCCAGGCCTCGGGGAGCAGTACTTC.

This clonotype was counted a few times. A read error likely explains this, since a far larger clone differs by one base. The chain has TRBV9 and TRBJ2-7, with TRBD2 matching 10 bases. V lost 4 bases and J lost 7; bases outside the gene matches: 11. Germline lookup yields CDR1 SGDLS and CDR2 YYNGEE. The CDR3 extends over 15 amino acids. The CDR3 nucleotides read TGTGCCAGCAGCCCTCTAGCGGGGGCTTACAATGAGCAGTACTTC. Protein sequence: CASSPLAGAYNEQYF.